This T cell receptor beta chain was sequenced for a study of neurological immune-mediated disorders. The study's findings and limits: One related-CDR3 cluster, identified by phylogenetic grouping, held the repertoires of 18 of 34 multiple sclerosis patients and was a possible signature.

The authors made cDNA by 5'RACE with 10-nucleotide random UMIs. TCRdb recomputed calls from the 5' RACE reads with MiXCR, one row per CDR3 protein. Among 70,000 or so distinct CDR3 sequences listed, approximately 3.3% were seen once. The unsorted libraries originated from 2 million PBMCs that had been stored at -80 C. CDR3 length: 16 residues. V lost 6 bases and J lost 3; bases outside the gene matches: 5. Per the germline V gene, CDR1 is MNHEY and CDR2 is SVGAGI. Ten or more counts support this clonotype. Its specificity is not known. This clonotype was sampled from a woman aged 45-60 years with multiple sclerosis. Sequences were obtained from PBMCs. The chain uses TRBV6-5 and TRBJ2-2, with 12 nucleotides matching TRBD2. CDR3 coding DNA: TGTGCCAGCAGCCGCGGACTAGCGGGGCACACCGGGGAGCTGTTTTTT. Protein product: CASSRGLAGHTGELFF.